Presented here are 32 T cell receptor beta chains from one specimen sequenced in a study of blood T cell repertoires in COVID-19. Clones were sequenced by immunoSEQ multiplex PCR, and TCRdb holds only the in-frame ones, with some missing. Of 200,000 to 300,000 clones listed, roughly 80% are singletons. The specimen sequenced was peripheral blood. These receptors all stem from a woman older than 75 with acute or convalescent COVID-19.

The chain uses TRBV4-1 and TRBJ2-3, with TRBD2 matching 9 bases. There are 19 residues in the CDR3. The germline V gene has CDR1 MGHRA and CDR2 YSYEKL. With V trimmed by 0 bases and J by 0 bases, 10 bases remained unmatched. For the CDR3, the DNA is TGCGCCAGCAGCCAAGACAAAGCGGGGGGACCTTTTAGCACAGATACGCAGTATTTT. It translates to CASSQDKAGGPFSTDTQYF.

The chain links TRBV27 to TRBJ2-1; 9 bases map to TRBD1. CDR3 length: 15 amino acids. Germline assignment: CDR1 MNHEY and CDR2 SMNVEV (reference sequence). V shed 3 bases, J shed 8 bases, and the junction held 8 bases outside the gene matches. The DNA for the CDR3 is TGTGCCAGCAGTTTTACGGGACAGGGCCCGGATGAGCAGTTCTTC. It specifies CASSFTGQGPDEQFF.

This chain connects TRBV6-5 to TRBJ1-4, with no clear D. CDR3 length equals 14 residues. Per the germline V gene, CDR1 is MNHEY and CDR2 is SVGAGI. Trimming took 6 bases from V and 7 from J, leaving 15 bases between them. The CDR3 reads CASRMGGPVEKLFF. For the CDR3, the DNA is TGTGCCAGCAGGATGGGAGGGCCGGTTGAAAAACTGTTTTTT.

A few counts support this clone. The chain employs TRBV14 and TRBJ2-3; 9 bases agree with TRBD2. Germline CDR1 is SGHDN and CDR2 is FVKESK. The length of the CDR3 is 16 residues. Trimming removed 1 base from V and 2 bases from J; junction bases left unmatched: 4. The CDR3 nucleotides are TGTGCCAGCAGCCAAGGTCCTAGCGGGGCCACAGATACGCAGTATTTT. This translates into CASSQGPSGATDTQYF.

J is TRBJ1-3 and V is TRBV28, with D possibly being TRBD1 (6 bases). This CDR3 is built from 14 residues. V was cut by 6 bases and J by 0 bases, with 9 bases left in between. The germline V gene encodes CDR1 MDHEN and CDR2 SYDVKM. The CDR3 reads CASRDRSSGNTIYF. CDR3 nucleotides: TGTGCCAGCAGAGACAGGAGCTCTGGAAACACCATATATTTT.

This sequence joins TRBV28 and TRBJ2-2, with D perhaps matching TRBD1 (5 bases). CDR1 is MDHEN, CDR2 SYDVKM, per germline. V gave up 6 bases and J gave up 4 bases, with 6 bases separating them. The CDR3 consists of 12 residues. Here the CDR3 DNA reads TGTGCCAGCAGGACAGTCACCGGGGAGCTGTTTTTT. Translating it yields CASRTVTGELFF.

The gene calls are TRBV29-1 and TRBJ1-4; D is unresolved. V lost 0 bases and J lost 10, with 9 bases in between. CDR1 is SQVTM and CDR2 is ANQGSEA in the germline V gene. This CDR3 contains 12 residues. This chain's CDR3 is CSVEDQRGKLFF. The CDR3 DNA sequence: TGCAGCGTTGAAGATCAGAGAGGAAAACTGTTTTTT.

The chain couples TRBV2 to TRBJ1-6; the match to TRBD1 covers 11 bases. J was trimmed by 11 bases and V by 7 bases; bases with no gene match: 19. The CDR3 contains 18 residues. Germline CDR1 and CDR2: SNHLY and FYNNEI. The CDR3 protein is CASIHGTGGIMGKTPLHF. CDR3 DNA sequence: TGTGCCAGCATTCACGGGACAGGGGGTATTATGGGGAAGACACCCCTCCACTTT.

This chain uses TRBV15 with TRBJ2-5, with D perhaps matching TRBD2 (6 bases). This CDR3 has 15 amino acids. Germline V CDR1 and CDR2: LNHNV, YYDKDF (reference sequence). Trimming removed 0 bases from V and 5 bases from J, with 13 bases in between. CDR3 sequence (DNA): TGTGCCACCAGCAGAGAGGGACGGGGGATCGAGACCCAGTACTTC. Amino acids: CATSREGRGIETQYF.

This chain links TRBV19 with TRBJ2-3, with 7 positions matching TRBD1. The V gene end was trimmed by 4 bases and the J gene end by 0 bases; junction bases not matched to a gene: 4. CDR3 size: 15 residues. Per the germline V gene, CDR1 is LNHDA and CDR2 is SQIVND (reference sequence). CDR3 DNA sequence: TGTGCCAGTAGTAGGGACAGAATAAGCACAGATACGCAGTATTTT. Amino acid sequence: CASSRDRISTDTQYF.

The rearrangement joins TRBV19 to TRBJ2-5, with TRBD1 matching 9 bases. V shed 5 bases and J 5 bases; nucleotides not matched to a gene: 9. Looked up from germline, CDR1 is LNHDA and CDR2 is SQIVND (reference sequence). The CDR3 consists of 15 residues. The CDR3: CASSPRTGDKETQYF. The CDR3 DNA reads as TGTGCCAGTAGTCCGAGGACAGGGGATAAGGAGACCCAGTACTTC.

V is TRBV9 and J is TRBJ1-2; a weak D match, TRBD1 (5 bases). CDR1 SGDLS and CDR2 YYNGEE come from the germline V gene. V gave up 0 bases and J gave up 8 bases, with 17 bases separating them. This CDR3 is 15 amino acids long. The chain's CDR3 is CASSVEWQGPGGYTF. The CDR3 DNA reads TGTGCCAGCAGCGTAGAATGGCAGGGCCCCGGGGGCTACACCTTC.

The rearrangement links TRBV7-9 to TRBJ1-6, with 8 nucleotides matching TRBD1. Trimming removed 4 bases from V and 3 bases from J; junction bases left unmatched: 5. Germline values: CDR1 SEHNR, CDR2 FQNEAQ (reference sequence). The CDR3 totals 16 residues. For the CDR3, the DNA is TGTGCCAGCAGCTCGGACAGGGAACACTATAATTCACCCCTCCACTTT. This sequence encodes CASSSDREHYNSPLHF.

The sample holds a few counts of this clone. The V call is TRBV5-4, the J call TRBJ1-2; the D gene is possibly TRBD1 (6 bases). CDR1 SGHNT and CDR2 YYREEE come from the germline V gene (reference sequence). Trimming removed 2 bases from V and 8 bases from J, with 13 bases in between. The CDR3 is made up of 13 amino acids. The CDR3 region is CASSLQGQYGYTF. CDR3 nucleotide sequence: TGTGCCAGCAGCTTACAGGGCCAATACGGCTACACCTTC.

The gene calls are TRBV27 and TRBJ1-4; TRBD1 is a possible D gene (6 bases). The CDR3 loop spans 14 amino acids. Germline loops: CDR1 MNHEY, CDR2 SMNVEV (reference sequence). Trimming cost V 3 bases and J 3 bases, with 8 bases left between them. CDR3 amino acids: CASSLDSANEKLFF. Written as DNA, the CDR3 is TGTGCCAGCAGTTTGGACAGTGCTAATGAAAAACTGTTTTTT.

The chain joins TRBV19 to TRBJ2-5, with no clear D. CDR1 is LNHDA, CDR2 SQIVND, per germline (reference sequence). V was shortened by 5 bases and J by 1 base, with 11 bases between the two germline ends. This CDR3 spans 14 amino acids. The CDR3: CASSPSSLQETQYF. In nucleotides, the CDR3 is TGTGCCAGTAGTCCCTCCTCCCTCCAAGAGACCCAGTACTTC.

The chain has TRBV5-4 and TRBJ2-2, with TRBD1 matching over 10 bases. The CDR3 runs 15 residues. Germline CDR1 is SGHNT and CDR2 is YYREEE (reference sequence). V lost 4 bases and J lost 6; bases outside the gene matches: 6. CDR3 nucleotides: TGTGCCAGCAGCCGTGGACAGGGGGTGGCCGGGGAGCTGTTTTTT. Its protein is CASSRGQGVAGELFF.

The genes are TRBV28 and TRBJ2-4; D possibly corresponds to TRBD1 (5 bases). The CDR3 consists of 15 residues. Trimming shortened V by 2 bases and J by 1 base, and 9 bases separated the two germline ends. Germline CDR1 is MDHEN and CDR2 is SYDVKM. This CDR3 is CASSLQGFAKNIQYF. The CDR3 coding sequence is TGTGCCAGCAGTTTACAGGGTTTTGCCAAAAACATTCAGTACTTC.

This sequence joins TRBV10-3 and TRBJ1-3; possibly TRBD1 for D (6 bases). The CDR3 is 16 residues long. Trimming removed 3 bases from V and 4 bases from J, with 16 bases in between. The V gene's germline CDR1 is ENHRY and CDR2 SYGVKD. The CDR3 sequence: CAISDSTGTPGNTIYF. In nucleotides, the CDR3 is TGTGCCATCAGTGACAGCACAGGGACCCCCGGAAACACCATATATTTT.

The chain combines TRBV12-5 with TRBJ1-5, with D possibly TRBD1 on 5 matching bases. Germline CDR1 is LGHNT and CDR2 is FRNRAP. V was shortened by 1 base and J by 3 bases, with 10 bases between the two germline ends. There are 15 residues in the CDR3. The CDR3, as DNA: TGTGCTAGTGGTTTGGCGGGACTGGCCAATCAGCCCCAGCATTTT. Translated: CASGLAGLANQPQHF.

The V call is TRBV29-1, the J call TRBJ1-2; D ambiguous. The CDR3 is 11 amino acids. The V gene's germline CDR1 is SQVTM and CDR2 ANQGSEA. Trimming stripped 4 bases from V and 4 bases from J, with 7 bases between. The CDR3 bases are TGCAGCGTTGGGGAGCTCTATGGCTACACCTTC. As protein: CSVGELYGYTF.

The genes are TRBV2 and TRBJ1-2; 9 nucleotides align to TRBD1. Germline CDR1 and CDR2: SNHLY and FYNNEI. Trimming at V came to 5 bases and at J to 1 base, leaving 5 bases not matched to a gene. This CDR3 region has 15 residues. The CDR3, as DNA: TGTGCCAGCAGTCCGGGACAGGGCGGTAACTATGGCTACACCTTC. Translating gives CASSPGQGGNYGYTF.

This chain connects TRBV7-9 to TRBJ1-1; tentatively, D is TRBD1 (5 bases). V was clipped by 5 bases and J by 1 base, with 17 bases between them. Germline V CDR1 and CDR2: SEHNR, FQNEAQ (reference sequence). CDR3 length: 16 residues. Here the CDR3 reads CASSPGSTGRNTEAFF. The CDR3 nucleotides are TGTGCCAGCAGCCCCGGGTCAACAGGAAGGAACACTGAAGCTTTCTTT.

V and J are TRBV25-1 and TRBJ2-7; D remains unclear. Trimming removed 5 bases from V and 2 bases from J, with 7 bases in between. The CDR3 contains 12 residues. Germline assignment: CDR1 MGHDK and CDR2 SYGVNS. The CDR3 reads CASSYRPYEQYF. CDR3 DNA: TGTGCCAGCAGTTACAGACCCTACGAGCAGTACTTC.

CDR3 region: CASSTRDRRIHEQYF. The CDR3, as DNA: TGTGCCAGCAGCACCCGGGACAGGCGTATCCACGAGCAGTACTTC. The genes are TRBV5-4 and TRBJ2-7, with 8 bases identical to TRBD1. The CDR3 covers 15 residues. Germline V CDR1 and CDR2: SGHNT, YYREEE (reference sequence). The V segment lost 4 bases and the J segment 5 bases; nucleotides outside the gene matches: 11.

The chain uses TRBV7-8 and TRBJ1-2; D not resolved. The CDR3 runs to 16 residues. V shed 1 base and J shed 8 bases, with 20 bases lying between them. Germline values: CDR1 SGHVS, CDR2 FQNEAQ. The CDR3 protein is CASSLGIDFSNGGYTF. Written as DNA, the CDR3 is TGTGCCAGCAGCTTAGGGATCGACTTCTCGAATGGAGGCTACACCTTC.

The V gene is TRBV11-3, the J gene TRBJ2-5; TRBD1 is a possible D gene (7 bases). The V end lost 5 bases, the J end lost 5 bases, and 18 bases lay between the germline ends. This CDR3 comprises 15 residues. Germline assignment: CDR1 SGHNT and CDR2 YENEEA. Here the CDR3 DNA reads TGTGCCAGCAGCCCCCGCGGGACAGCCACGGAGACCCAGTACTTC. Its protein is CASSPRGTATETQYF.

V gene TRBV4-2 combines with J gene TRBJ2-7, with TRBD2 matching 9 bases. Germline V gives CDR1 LGHNA, CDR2 YNFKEQ. V shed 8 bases and J 4 bases; nucleotides not matched to a gene: 9. This CDR3 has 14 amino acids. The CDR3 sequence is CASSSSGALYEQYF. Written as DNA, the CDR3 is TGTGCCAGCTCTTCTAGCGGGGCTCTATACGAGCAGTACTTC.

The chain couples TRBV28 to TRBJ1-6; perhaps TRBD1 as D (5 bases). The CDR3 is 18 residues long. Trimming pared 8 bases from V and 15 bases from J, leaving 35 bases between. Germline lookup yields CDR1 MDHEN and CDR2 SYDVKM. In DNA, the CDR3 is TGTGCCAGCCCCCGGCCGACGACAGAGGGCGCGGGAATTCATGACCTCCACTTT. This sequence encodes CASPRPTTEGAGIHDLHF.

The chain combines TRBV29-1 with TRBJ2-7; 7 nucleotides line up with TRBD2. CDR1 and CDR2 from the germline V gene are SQVTM and ANQGSEA. Germline trimming cut 7 bases from V and 9 bases from J; bases unmatched to any gene: 12. This CDR3 spans 12 amino acids. This CDR3 reads CSAIKPREGQYF. The CDR3 DNA is TGCAGCGCCATAAAGCCAAGGGAGGGGCAGTACTTC.

The chain combines TRBV6-5 with TRBJ2-2, with 9 bases identical to TRBD1. CDR3 size: 14 residues. Germline V lookup: CDR1 MNHEY, CDR2 SVGAGI. J gave up 6 bases and V 7 bases, and 6 bases lay outside the gene matches. The CDR3 region is CASTPDRGPGELFF. In DNA form, the CDR3 reads TGTGCCAGCACTCCGGACAGGGGCCCCGGGGAGCTGTTTTTT.

The V gene is TRBV27, the J gene TRBJ2-1; D is possibly TRBD2 (7 bases). The germline V gene has CDR1 MNHEY and CDR2 SMNVEV (reference sequence). V lost 4 bases to trimming and J lost 1 base, with 11 bases between them. The CDR3 has 15 residues. In DNA form, the CDR3 reads TGTGCCAGCAGTTACGGGGGGCTTTCCTACAATGAGCAGTTCTTC. It codes for CASSYGGLSYNEQFF.